This T cell receptor beta chain was obtained from a study of cytomegalovirus exposure and HLA in healthy donors. Regarding the study as a whole: Some public TCRs appeared in many individuals, while most sequences were rare.

Both 60 Vbeta primers and 13 Jbeta primers went into the PCR. Here immunoSEQ multiplex PCR was the method, and the copy in TCRdb shows in-frame clones only, minus some. The sample comprises under 250,000 clones, roughly 88% of which are singletons, and 0.71% rests with the top ten. To note about this clone: The antigen is unknown.

The CDR3 consists of 14 residues. CDR1 SEHNR and CDR2 FQNEAQ come from the germline V gene (reference sequence). The germline V and J ends were trimmed by 3 bases and 5 bases, with 10 bases remaining between them. The V and J genes are TRBV7-9 and TRBJ1-4; possible D gene TRBD1, 5 bases. Sequencing input: PBMCs. This receptor was identified in a boy aged 2-15 years in good health and CMV-seronegative. CDR3 protein: CASSLGQSNEKLFF. CDR3 sequence (DNA): TGTGCCAGCAGCTTGGGGCAGTCCAATGAAAAACTGTTTTTT.